The 23 T cell receptor beta chains presented below share a single source sample, sequenced in a study of response to subunit inactivated influenza vaccine. Each CDR3 protein gets one entry after TCRdb re-called the RT-PCR reads with MiXCR. This table has about 540,000 distinct CDR3 sequences, about 15% appearing once. The sample consisted of PBMCs from blood, taken roughly 12 days after vaccination. Receptor source: a man in his forties or fifties who received an inactivated influenza vaccine.

In its sample, this clonotype was seen a few times. This chain connects TRBV4-3 to TRBJ2-3; 8 bases map to TRBD2. The J segment lost 2 bases and the V segment lost 1 base, leaving 8 bases of the junction unmatched. This CDR3 contains 17 residues. Germline assignment: CDR1 LGHNA and CDR2 YSLEER. In nucleotides, the CDR3 is TGCGCCAGCAGCCAAGGATGGCGGGAGGCCCTCACAGATACGCAGTATTTT. This translates into CASSQGWREALTDTQYF.

V gene TRBV14 combines with J gene TRBJ1-4; D is possibly TRBD1 (5 bases). The germline V and J ends were trimmed by 1 base and 7 bases, with 13 bases remaining between them. The CDR3 length is 15 residues. CDR1 is SGHDN, CDR2 FVKESK, per germline. CDR3 residues: CASSQVRGAGEKLFF. The CDR3 DNA sequence: TGTGCCAGCAGCCAAGTCCGCGGGGCTGGTGAAAAACTGTTTTTT.

The chain joins TRBV7-2 to TRBJ2-3, with D hard to call. Per the germline V gene, CDR1 is SGHTA and CDR2 is FQGNSA. The CDR3 sequence is 16 residues long. V was pared by 4 bases and J by 0 bases, with 14 bases between. The CDR3 DNA is TGTGCCAGCAGCTCGGCCTCGACGGTGAGCACAGATACGCAGTATTTT. This gives the protein CASSSASTVSTDTQYF. Full variable domain (rest looked up from reference TRBV7-2 and TRBJ2-3): GAGVSQSPSNKVTEKGKDVELRCDPISGHTALYWYRQSLGQGLEFLIYFQGNSAPDKSGLPSDRFSAERTGGSVSTLTIQRTQQEDSAVYLCASSSASTVSTDTQYFGPGTRLTVL.

This clonotype showed up just a few times. V usage is TRBV3-1 and J usage is TRBJ2-3; 10 bases align to TRBD2. This CDR3 comprises 14 residues. The V gene's germline CDR1 is LGHDT and CDR2 YNNKEL (reference sequence). Trimming cost V 5 bases and J 5 bases; bases outside gene matches: 4. CDR3 sequence reads: CASSVGLARDTQYF. The CDR3, as DNA: TGTGCCAGCAGCGTGGGACTAGCGAGAGATACGCAGTATTTT.

The chain recombines TRBV2 with TRBJ2-6; D is undetermined. V was clipped by 2 bases and J by 2 bases, with 7 bases between them. Germline-derived CDR1 and CDR2 are SNHLY and FYNNEI. The CDR3 is 15 residues long. CDR3 nucleotide sequence: TGTGCCAGCAGTGAAATGTGGGCTGGGGCCAACGTCCTGACTTTC. It yields the protein CASSEMWAGANVLTF.

This clonotype has just a few counts. This chain uses TRBV4-2 with TRBJ2-1; TRBD2 matches 7 bases. V lost 0 bases to trimming and J lost 7 bases; unmatched junction nucleotides: 12. The CDR3 contains 17 residues. CDR1 and CDR2 (germline): LGHNA, YNFKEQ. The CDR3 DNA reads as TGTGCCAGCAGCCAAGATCGAGCCGGGGGGACTGGTAATGAGCAGTTCTTC. Its protein product is CASSQDRAGGTGNEQFF.

This clonotype was seen only a few times. V and J are TRBV5-1 and TRBJ1-2, with D tentatively TRBD1 (6 bases). V lost 4 bases and J 7 bases, leaving 14 bases between the germline ends. The CDR3 totals 13 residues. Germline V gene sequence: CDR1 SGHRS, CDR2 YFSETQ. CDR3 protein: CASSGGTVPGYTF. Written as DNA, the CDR3 is TGCGCCAGCAGCGGGGGCACGGTTCCTGGCTACACCTTC.

This clonotype turned up a few times. This chain connects TRBV5-1 to TRBJ1-4, with no clear D. The CDR3 has 14 amino acids. The V end was cut by 3 bases, the J end by 8 bases, with 14 bases between. CDR1 SGHRS and CDR2 YFSETQ come from the germline V gene. CDR3 loop: CASSSDLRSEKLFF. The CDR3 region has the DNA TGCGCCAGCAGCTCCGATCTTAGGTCCGAAAAACTGTTTTTT.

Ten or more counts support this clonotype. J is TRBJ2-3 and V is TRBV6-5; tentative D call: TRBD2 (6 bases). Germline CDR1 and CDR2: MNHEY and SVGAGI. The ends were cut back, 4 bases at V and 2 bases at J, with 16 bases in the middle. CDR3 length: 16 amino acids. As DNA, the CDR3 is TGTGCCAGCAGTTCCTTCGGGCGGGATAACACAGATACGCAGTATTTT. It codes for CASSSFGRDNTDTQYF.

V and J are TRBV5-1 and TRBJ2-7; 11 bases align to TRBD2. With 0 bases clipped from V and 1 base from J, the junction kept 3 bases outside the gene matches. Germline V lookup: CDR1 SGHRS, CDR2 YFSETQ. The CDR3 runs to 16 residues. The CDR3 sequence is CASSLEPSGRSYEQYF. Here the CDR3 DNA reads TGCGCCAGCAGCTTGGAGCCTAGCGGGAGGTCCTACGAGCAGTACTTC.

The J gene is TRBJ1-6, the V gene TRBV25-1; 7 nucleotides line up with TRBD1. The V gene end was trimmed by 6 bases and the J gene end by 4 bases; junction bases not matched to a gene: 3. CDR3 length: 14 amino acids. CDR1 and CDR2 (germline): MGHDK, SYGVNS. The CDR3 bases are TGTGCCAGCAGATCGGGACAGTATAATTCACCCCTCCACTTT. It specifies CASRSGQYNSPLHF. The complete variable domain, with remaining parts taken from reference TRBV25-1 and TRBJ1-6, reads EADIYQTPRYLVIGTGKKITLECSQTMGHDKMYWYQQDPGMELHLIHYSYGVNSTEKGDLSSESTVSRIRTEHFPLTLESARPSHTSQYLCASRSGQYNSPLHFGNGTRLTVT.

The chain joins TRBV10-3 to TRBJ2-1, with 9 bases lining up with TRBD2. Trimming removed 6 bases from V and 9 bases from J; junction bases left unmatched: 9. The CDR3 is 14 amino acids. Germline V gene lookup returns CDR1 ENHRY and CDR2 SYGVKD. The CDR3 loop reads CAIRPSGISSEQFF. CDR3 in DNA: TGTGCCATCAGACCTAGCGGGATTAGCAGTGAGCAGTTCTTC.

The chain carries TRBV29-1 and TRBJ1-4; no clear D. The V gene lost 6 bases and the J gene lost 1 base, with 21 bases spanning the gap. This CDR3 comprises 17 residues. In germline, CDR1 is SQVTM, CDR2 ANQGSEA. In DNA, the CDR3 is TGCAGCGTCTCCGTTATATCCCGGGCTCAAACTAATGAAAAACTGTTTTTT. It codes for CSVSVISRAQTNEKLFF.

This clonotype was counted a few times. The V gene is TRBV5-4, the J gene TRBJ2-7; TRBD2 matches at 9 bases. The ends lost 1 base at V and 0 bases at J; junction bases unmatched: 2. This CDR3 comprises 15 residues. The germline V gene has CDR1 SGHNT and CDR2 YYREEE (reference sequence). The CDR3 bases are TGTGCCAGCAGCTTGCCTAGCGGGACCTCCTACGAGCAGTACTTC. Translation: CASSLPSGTSYEQYF.

This clonotype was seen a handful of times. The chain is built from TRBV7-9 and TRBJ2-4, with unresolved D. V was clipped by 6 bases and J by 0 bases, with 12 bases between them. CDR3 length: 15 residues. Looked up from germline, CDR1 is SEHNR and CDR2 is FQNEAQ (reference sequence). CDR3 nucleotide sequence: TGTGCCAGCAGTCACCCTGGGGTAGCCAAAAACATTCAGTACTTC. It translates to CASSHPGVAKNIQYF.

This clonotype has a handful of counts. V and J are TRBV27 and TRBJ2-1; the match to TRBD2 covers 11 bases. The CDR3 has 14 amino acids. J was trimmed by 8 bases and V by 5 bases; bases with no gene match: 5. The germline CDR1 and CDR2 sequences are MNHEY and SMNVEV (reference sequence). The CDR3 DNA is TGTGCCAGCAGTCCCGAACTAGCGGGAGATGAGCAGTTCTTC. This gives the protein CASSPELAGDEQFF.

The chain employs TRBV3-1 and TRBJ2-1; 7 nucleotides line up with TRBD2. Germline-derived CDR1 and CDR2 are LGHDT and YNNKEL (reference sequence). The V segment lost 1 base and the J segment 6 bases; nucleotides outside the gene matches: 6. The length of the CDR3 is 15 residues. In DNA form, the CDR3 reads TGTGCCAGCAGCCAAGGGGGGGGAGGGTTCAATGAGCAGTTCTTC. It translates to CASSQGGGGFNEQFF.

The J gene is TRBJ2-2, the V gene TRBV24-1; 7 nucleotides agree with TRBD2. Trimming took 7 bases from V and 0 from J; bases not matched to a gene: 1. CDR1 KGHDR and CDR2 SFDVKD come from the germline V gene. This CDR3 is 14 amino acids long. CDR3 DNA: TGTGCCACCAGGGGACTATCGAACACCGGGGAGCTGTTTTTT. Amino acids: CATRGLSNTGELFF.

This clonotype was detected a few times. The CDR3 DNA sequence: TGCAGCGTTGCTAGCGGGGGGACCTACGAGCAGTACTTC. It translates to CSVASGGTYEQYF. The V call is TRBV29-1, the J call TRBJ2-7; 11 bases agree with TRBD2. Germline V CDR1 and CDR2: SQVTM, ANQGSEA. This CDR3 is 13 amino acids long. V was pared by 4 bases and J by 2 bases, with 1 base of the junction left unmatched.

The chain is built from TRBV7-8 and TRBJ1-3; no firm D call. CDR3 size: 16 residues. Between the trimmed V and J ends, which lost 4 bases and 4 bases, there was a span of 17 bases. Germline CDR1 and CDR2: SGHVS and FQNEAQ. The CDR3 region is CASSSRARTSGNTIYF. As DNA, the CDR3 is TGTGCCAGCAGCTCCCGGGCCCGGACGAGCGGAAACACCATATATTTT.

The chain carries TRBV7-2 and TRBJ2-7; 10 positions match TRBD2. Trimming at V came to 5 bases and at J to 1 base, leaving 11 bases not matched to a gene. The germline V gene has CDR1 SGHTA and CDR2 FQGNSA. This CDR3 is built from 17 residues. CDR3 nucleotide sequence: TGTGCCAGCAGCCGCTCATCTGGACTAGCGGTTTCCTACGAGCAGTACTTC. Translation: CASSRSSGLAVSYEQYF.

CDR3 sequence reads: CSVGAGIYGYTF. The DNA for the CDR3 is TGCAGCGTTGGGGCAGGGATCTATGGCTACACCTTC. This chain joins TRBV29-1 and TRBJ1-2, with a tentative D call TRBD1 (5 bases). The V and J ends lost 4 bases and 4 bases respectively, with 10 bases between them. CDR1 is SQVTM, CDR2 ANQGSEA, per germline. The CDR3 covers 12 residues.

This clonotype occurred many times. The chain carries TRBV4-1 and TRBJ1-5; TRBD1 matches at 7 bases. In germline, CDR1 is MGHRA, CDR2 YSYEKL. The CDR3 has 14 residues. V gave up 5 bases and J gave up 1 base; unmatched junction bases: 2. CDR3 sequence reads: CASSTGDSNQPQHF. CDR3 in DNA: TGCGCCAGCAGCACAGGGGACAGCAATCAGCCCCAGCATTTT.